This TCR beta chain was found in a study of persistence of HIV-infected CD4 T cells. Overall study findings and caveats: Degenerate expanded CDR3beta sequences were enriched among CMV- and Gag-responding cells.

V dropped 4 bases and J dropped 0 bases, with 7 bases sitting between them. The V gene's germline CDR1 is KGHSY and CDR2 FQNENV. This CDR3 is built from 15 residues. Cells were stimulated nonspecifically with anti-CD3/anti-CD28 magnetic beads. Sorting of responding CD4+ T cells relied on upregulated CD40 ligand together with CD69. Before stimulation, PBMCs underwent CD8+ T cell depletion. Sequencing used immunoSEQ version 4 in survey mode. Repertoires were generated with immunoSEQ multiplex PCR, while TCRdb's copy carries only in-frame clones and drops some. Of 45,000 or so clones listed, 70% to 90% are singletons. Concerning this clone itself: Antigen: not known.

This TCR came from an adult woman with HIV who was CMV-seropositive. The sample was CD4+ T cells sorted from PBMCs after roughly 20-hour stimulation, taken from a patient who received antiretroviral therapy. This rearrangement joins TRBV16 to TRBJ2-6; D call uncertain. This CDR3 reads CASSPQYSGANVLTF. In DNA, the CDR3 is TGTGCCAGCAGCCCGCAATACTCTGGGGCCAACGTCCTGACTTTC. Looking up the rest from reference TRBV16 and TRBJ2-6 gives the full variable domain: GEEVAQTPKHLVRGEGQKAKLYCAPIKGHSYVFWYQQVLKNEFKFLISFQNENVFDETGMPKERFSAKCLPNSPCSLEIQATKLEDSAVYFCASSPQYSGANVLTFGAGSRLTVL.